Listed here is a single T cell receptor beta chain. As yet, its antigen is unknown. Via MiXCR, TCRdb re-called the 5' RACE reads, giving one row per CDR3 protein. Among around 470,000 distinct CDR3 sequences, about 14% were seen once, and the ten largest hold 0.52%. These data belong to a study of identical twins. Study results and caveats: With abundant cord blood beta clonotypes, insertions were fewer; memory repertoires showed no such pattern. Because invariant MAIT and iNKT cells could be present, zero-insertion analyses could be partly confounded.

The CDR3 sequence is 12 residues long. Germline CDR1 reads MNHEY; CDR2 reads SVGAGI. The ends were cut back, 6 bases at V and 7 bases at J, with 13 bases in the middle. These sequences were also reported in another study, on yellow fever vaccine responses in identical twins. According to that study: Twins' vaccine T cell responses reportedly seemed partly convergent and partly personalized.

This receptor was identified in a woman aged 18-29 years in good health. The sequenced sample consisted of CD4+ T cells sorted from blood. The chain uses TRBV6-5 and TRBJ2-7; D not resolved. This CDR3 reads CASSDSSTEQYF. The CDR3, as DNA: TGTGCCAGCAGCGACTCAAGTACGGAGCAGTACTTC.